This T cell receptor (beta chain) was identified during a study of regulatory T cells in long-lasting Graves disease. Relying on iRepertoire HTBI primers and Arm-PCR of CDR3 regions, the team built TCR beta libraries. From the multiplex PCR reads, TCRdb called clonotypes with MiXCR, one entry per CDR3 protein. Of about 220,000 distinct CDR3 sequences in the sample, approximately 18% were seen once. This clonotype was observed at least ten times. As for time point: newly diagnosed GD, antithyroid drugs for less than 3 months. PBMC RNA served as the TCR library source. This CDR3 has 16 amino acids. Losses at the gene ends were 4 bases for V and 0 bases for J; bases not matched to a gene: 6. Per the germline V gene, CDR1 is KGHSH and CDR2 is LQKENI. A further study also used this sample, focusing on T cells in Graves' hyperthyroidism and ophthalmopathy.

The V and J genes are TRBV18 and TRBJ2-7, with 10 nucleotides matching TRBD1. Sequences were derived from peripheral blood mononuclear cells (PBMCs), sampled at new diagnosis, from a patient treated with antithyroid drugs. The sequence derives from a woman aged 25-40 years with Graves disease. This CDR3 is CASSLGRDRGSYEQYF. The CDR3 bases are TGTGCCAGCTCACTGGGCCGGGACAGGGGCTCCTACGAGCAGTACTTC.